These 25 T cell receptor beta chains were sequenced from one sample in a study of blood T cell repertoires in COVID-19. The method was immunoSEQ multiplex PCR; TCRdb's version includes in-frame clones alone and lacks a portion of them. This sample has some 28,000 clones, with around 82% found just once. The specimen was peripheral blood. Receptors were obtained from a man aged 65 to 85 with active COVID-19.

This clone was picked up a small number of times. The CDR3 region has the DNA TGTGCCAGCAGTTCCCTGACACTTAGCAATCAGCCCCAGCATTTT. Its translation: CASSSLTLSNQPQHF. The V and J genes are TRBV28 and TRBJ1-5; D remains unclear. Germline CDR1 reads MDHEN; CDR2 reads SYDVKM. This CDR3 has 15 residues. The V end lost 4 bases, the J end lost 0 bases, and 10 bases lay between the germline ends.

The CDR3 region has the DNA TGTGCCAGCAACCGACAGGGCCCAATGAACACTGAAGCTTTCTTT. It codes for CASNRQGPMNTEAFF. This rearrangement joins TRBV5-4 to TRBJ1-1; 7 bases align to TRBD1. The CDR3 sequence is 15 residues long. The germline gives CDR1 SGHNT, CDR2 YYREEE (reference sequence). Trimming at V came to 6 bases and at J to 0 bases, leaving 8 bases not matched to a gene. Drawing the rest from reference TRBV5-4 and TRBJ1-1, the complete variable domain is ETGVTQSPTHLIKTRGQQVTLRCSSQSGHNTVSWYQQALGQGPQFIFQYYREEENGRGNFPPRFSGLQFPNYSSELNVNALELDDSALYLCASNRQGPMNTEAFFGQGTRLTVV.

The chain couples TRBV18 to TRBJ1-3, with no clear D. Germline V CDR1 and CDR2: KGHSH, LQKENI. The V end lost 6 bases, the J end lost 5 bases, and 23 bases lay between the germline ends. The CDR3 sequence is 17 residues long. CDR3 protein: CASSLEEPSWSRNTIYF. The CDR3 nucleotides are TGTGCCAGCTCCCTCGAGGAGCCCTCATGGAGTCGAAACACCATATATTTT.

The chain has TRBV2 and TRBJ2-5, with D possibly matching TRBD1 (7 bases). The CDR3 covers 15 residues. The germline V and J ends were trimmed by 0 bases and 4 bases, with 12 bases remaining between them. Germline V gene data show CDR1 as SNHLY and CDR2 as FYNNEI. The chain's CDR3 is CASSEALQGGETQYF. Here the CDR3 DNA reads TGTGCCAGCAGTGAAGCGCTTCAGGGGGGAGAGACCCAGTACTTC.

This clone was counted only a few times. This rearrangement joins TRBV6-6 to TRBJ1-2, with TRBD1 identical over 7 bases. The CDR3 loop spans 12 amino acids. Trimming at V came to 9 bases and at J to 0 bases, leaving 1 base not matched to a gene. Germline CDR1 MNHNY, CDR2 SVGAGI (reference sequence). The CDR3 DNA sequence: TGTGCCAGTGGACAGGCTAACTATGGCTACACCTTC. It specifies CASGQANYGYTF.

The chain links TRBV5-1 to TRBJ2-3; 7 bases agree with TRBD2. Per the germline V gene, CDR1 is SGHRS and CDR2 is YFSETQ. This CDR3 is built from 16 residues. The V segment lost 4 bases and the J segment 0 bases; nucleotides outside the gene matches: 8. The CDR3, as DNA: TGCGCCAGCAGCCAACAACTAGCGCCAAGCACAGATACGCAGTATTTT. This sequence encodes CASSQQLAPSTDTQYF.

The V gene is TRBV7-9, the J gene TRBJ2-4, with D possibly being TRBD1 (6 bases). V was shortened by 5 bases and J by 0 bases, with 20 bases between the two germline ends. CDR3 length equals 18 residues. Germline V gene sequence: CDR1 SEHNR, CDR2 FQNEAQ (reference sequence). CDR3 sequence reads: CASSRPEAGALAKNIQYF. Written as DNA, the CDR3 is TGTGCCAGCAGCCGCCCGGAGGCAGGGGCATTAGCCAAAAACATTCAGTACTTC.

The table lists this clone with a count of one. The chain joins TRBV18 to TRBJ2-2, with D possibly matching TRBD1 (6 bases). Trimming took 3 bases from V and 0 from J, leaving 11 bases between them. CDR1 is KGHSH and CDR2 is LQKENI in the germline V gene. There are 16 residues in the CDR3. Here the CDR3 reads CASSPTGTPNTGELFF. CDR3 nucleotides: TGTGCCAGCTCACCGACCGGGACACCGAACACCGGGGAGCTGTTTTTT.

V and J are TRBV6-2 or TRBV6-3 and TRBJ2-7, with a possible D match to TRBD1 (5 bases). With 2 bases removed from V and 1 base from J, the gap between germline ends came to 15 bases. Germline CDR1 and CDR2: MNHEY and SVGEGT. The CDR3 is made up of 16 amino acids. CDR3 sequence reads: CASSYMDTGPSYEQYF. Written as DNA, the CDR3 is TGTGCCAGCAGTTACATGGACACTGGTCCATCCTACGAGCAGTACTTC.

The chain recombines TRBV12-3 or TRBV12-4 with TRBJ2-3; D is possibly TRBD1 (5 bases). The CDR3 contains 13 residues. V lost 10 bases and J lost 2, with 13 bases in between. The DNA for the CDR3 is TGTGCCATCAAAGACAGATACACAGATACGCAGTATTTT. Amino acids: CAIKDRYTDTQYF.

V and J are TRBV5-1 and TRBJ2-1, with 8 bases that match TRBD1. The CDR3 runs to 13 residues. Germline V CDR1 and CDR2: SGHRS, YFSETQ. J gave up 7 bases and V 4 bases, and 4 bases lay outside the gene matches. In nucleotides, the CDR3 is TGCGCCAGCAGCGCAGACAGGGGAAATGAGCAGTTCTTC. This gives the protein CASSADRGNEQFF.

The chain has TRBV3-1 (or the pseudogene TRBV3-2) and TRBJ2-1; 8 bases fit TRBD2. CDR3 length: 18 amino acids. In germline, CDR1 is LGHDT, CDR2 YNNKEL (reference sequence). The V gene end was trimmed by 0 bases and the J gene end by 5 bases; junction bases not matched to a gene: 12. The CDR3 bases are TGTGCCAGCAGCCAAGATGCCCCCCCCGGGGGGGTAAACAATGAGCAGTTCTTC. This sequence encodes CASSQDAPPGGVNNEQFF.

About this clone: Different DNA sequences within this sample yield the same CDR3. The chain is built from TRBV6-5 and TRBJ2-3; weak D call: TRBD1 (5 bases). CDR3 length: 15 amino acids. The V and J ends lost 2 bases and 3 bases respectively, with 12 bases between them. Germline V gives CDR1 MNHEY, CDR2 SVGAGI. CDR3 sequence: CASSYGQGETDTQYF. In nucleotides, the CDR3 is TGTGCCAGCAGTTACGGCCAGGGTGAAACAGATACGCAGTATTTT.

The chain recombines TRBV4-1 with TRBJ2-3; no reliable D call. Germline CDR1 reads MGHRA; CDR2 reads YSYEKL. V lost 1 base and J lost 4, with 9 bases in between. The CDR3 length is 14 residues. The CDR3 DNA follows: TGCGCCAGCAGCCAAGCGGGTGGAGCAGATACGCAGTATTTT. It yields the protein CASSQAGGADTQYF.

The chain combines TRBV19 with TRBJ2-2, with 12 bases fitting TRBD2. In germline, CDR1 is LNHDA, CDR2 SQIVND (reference sequence). J gave up 6 bases and V 5 bases, and 1 base lay outside the gene matches. CDR3 length: 14 amino acids. For the CDR3, the DNA is TGTGCCAGTAGTCCTAGCGGGGGGGCCGGGGAGCTGTTTTTT. It yields the protein CASSPSGGAGELFF.

This rearrangement joins TRBV4-3 to TRBJ2-3; 7 positions match TRBD1. The CDR3 is 17 amino acids. Germline V lookup: CDR1 LGHNA, CDR2 YSLEER. The V gene end was trimmed by 0 bases and the J gene end by 3 bases; junction bases not matched to a gene: 9. CDR3 DNA: TGCGCCAGCAGCCAAGAAACTAACAGGGGCATGACAGATACGCAGTATTTT. As protein: CASSQETNRGMTDTQYF.

The CDR3 DNA reads TGTGCCAGCAGCTTGCGGAGGGGAAACACCGGGGAGCTGTTTTTT. Protein sequence: CASSLRRGNTGELFF. This rearrangement joins TRBV7-2 to TRBJ2-2, with D tentatively TRBD2 (6 bases). The CDR3 is made up of 15 amino acids. Trimming removed 3 bases from V and 2 bases from J, with 10 bases in between. Per germline, CDR1 SGHTA and CDR2 FQGNSA.

The chain is built from TRBV10-3 and TRBJ2-7; TRBD2 might be the D (7 bases). CDR1 and CDR2 (germline): ENHRY, SYGVKD. CDR3 length: 15 residues. Trimming cost V 3 bases and J 0 bases, with 12 bases left between them. CDR3 region: CAISEGGGRSYEQYF. As DNA, the CDR3 is TGTGCCATCAGTGAAGGCGGGGGCCGCTCCTACGAGCAGTACTTC.

The chain joins TRBV7-9 to TRBJ1-1; a possible D gene is TRBD1 (5 bases). The CDR3 consists of 15 residues. CDR1 is SEHNR and CDR2 is FQNEAQ in the germline V gene (reference sequence). Trimming left V 1 base short and J 1 base short, with 10 bases between. CDR3 DNA sequence: TGTGCCAGCAGCTTAGAAGGGGCCCCGAACACTGAAGCTTTCTTT. Translating it yields CASSLEGAPNTEAFF.

The rearrangement links TRBV27 to TRBJ1-2; the D gene is possibly TRBD1 (5 bases). Germline-derived CDR1 and CDR2 are MNHEY and SMNVEV (reference sequence). The CDR3 consists of 14 residues. Trimming took off 5 bases at V and 7 bases at J, with 17 bases between the two ends. The CDR3 DNA follows: TGTGCCAGCAGTATCCAACCTCAGGGCGGTGGCTACACCTTC. Its protein product is CASSIQPQGGGYTF.

The chain has TRBV7-9 and TRBJ2-1; 9 positions match TRBD2. CDR1 and CDR2 from the germline V gene are SEHNR and FQNEAQ (reference sequence). This CDR3 has 15 residues. V lost 1 base to trimming and J lost 5 bases; unmatched junction nucleotides: 3. For the CDR3, the DNA is TGTGCCAGCAGCTTAGGGTCTAGCGGGAACAATGAGCAGTTCTTC. Its protein product is CASSLGSSGNNEQFF.

This clone is labeled medium-sized (0.01 to 0.1%). The J gene is TRBJ2-1, the V gene TRBV2; D is unresolved. Germline values: CDR1 SNHLY, CDR2 FYNNEI. This CDR3 region has 14 residues. Trimming took off 1 base at V and 0 bases at J, with 4 bases between the two ends. The CDR3 loop is CASSEDSSYNEQFF. CDR3 DNA sequence: TGTGCCAGCAGTGAAGACAGCTCCTACAATGAGCAGTTCTTC.

The genes are TRBV27 and TRBJ2-7; 10 positions match TRBD2. This CDR3 contains 15 residues. Germline CDR1 MNHEY, CDR2 SMNVEV (reference sequence). V was pared by 5 bases and J by 2 bases, with 6 bases of the junction left unmatched. DNA of the CDR3: TGTGCCAGCAGTACCCAAGCGGGGGGGACCTACGAGCAGTACTTC. It yields the protein CASSTQAGGTYEQYF.

The chain is built from TRBV2 and TRBJ2-1, with 8 bases aligning to TRBD2. The CDR3 covers 18 residues. Germline-derived CDR1 and CDR2 are SNHLY and FYNNEI. The V and J ends lost 6 bases and 1 base, in that order; junction bases with no gene match: 14. The CDR3 DNA sequence: TGTGCCAGCAGGAGGACTAGCCCTATGCCACGGTCCTACAATGAGCAGTTCTTC. It translates to CASRRTSPMPRSYNEQFF.

V and J are TRBV4-1 and TRBJ1-5; 8 bases are a match to TRBD1. The CDR3 is 15 amino acids. V lost 4 bases, J lost 2 bases, and 4 bases stayed unmatched. Germline V lookup: CDR1 MGHRA, CDR2 YSYEKL. CDR3 sequence reads: CASSLLTGGNQPQHF. The CDR3, as DNA: TGCGCCAGCAGCCTCCTGACAGGGGGCAATCAGCCCCAGCATTTT.